Each of the 29 T cell receptor beta chains below was sequenced from the same sample in a study of cytomegalovirus exposure and HLA in healthy donors. TCRdb's table, derived via immunoSEQ multiplex PCR, lists solely in-frame clones and lacks some. The table includes some 63,000 clones, roughly 90% detected once. The sample taken for sequencing was PBMCs. The source is a young woman in good health and CMV-seronegative.

The chain employs TRBV19 and TRBJ2-1; a weak D match, TRBD1 (7 bases). Between the trimmed V and J ends, which lost 1 base and 14 bases, there was a span of 15 bases. CDR1 LNHDA and CDR2 SQIVND come from the germline V gene (reference sequence). The CDR3 spans 13 residues. As DNA, the CDR3 is TGTGCCAGTAGTATAGTTGGCACAGGGGAGGAGTTCTTC. This translates into CASSIVGTGEEFF.

The chain couples TRBV2 to TRBJ1-5; D remains unclear. Per the germline V gene, CDR1 is SNHLY and CDR2 is FYNNEI. This CDR3 region has 15 residues. V was shortened by 4 bases and J by 4 bases, with 14 bases between the two germline ends. The CDR3 here is CASSVQAGANQPQHF. CDR3 DNA sequence: TGTGCCAGCAGTGTTCAGGCAGGCGCTAATCAGCCCCAGCATTTT.

The rearrangement links TRBV30 to TRBJ1-1; D not certain. The ends were cut back, 3 bases at V and 0 bases at J, with 8 bases in the middle. From germline, CDR1 is GTSNPN and CDR2 SVGIG (reference sequence). The CDR3 length is 13 residues. CDR3: CAWSYGLNTEAFF. CDR3 nucleotides: TGTGCCTGGAGCTACGGGTTGAACACTGAAGCTTTCTTT.

V usage is TRBV28 and J usage is TRBJ1-5; 9 positions agree with TRBD1. The CDR3 loop spans 17 amino acids. The germline CDR1 and CDR2 sequences are MDHEN and SYDVKM. With V trimmed by 4 bases and J by 3 bases, 10 bases remained unmatched. DNA of the CDR3: TGTGCCAGCAGTTCCCATGGACAGGGGAGACCCAATCAGCCCCAGCATTTT. Its protein product is CASSSHGQGRPNQPQHF.

J is TRBJ2-3 and V is TRBV2; a possible D gene is TRBD2 (7 bases). CDR1 is SNHLY and CDR2 is FYNNEI in the germline V gene. The ends were cut back, 3 bases at V and 4 bases at J, with 14 bases in the middle. The CDR3 is 15 residues long. The CDR3 sequence is CASSERGGGSDTQYF. The CDR3 DNA follows: TGTGCCAGCAGTGAGAGGGGCGGGGGCTCAGATACGCAGTATTTT.

The V call is TRBV10-2, the J call TRBJ2-3; TRBD2 aligns across 8 bases. Germline CDR1 reads WSHSY; CDR2 reads SAAADI. The CDR3 totals 16 residues. V shed 4 bases, J shed 3 bases, and the junction held 9 bases outside the gene matches. DNA of the CDR3: TGCGCCAGCAGTGGCTTGAGCGGGAGATCGACAGATACGCAGTATTTT. This encodes CASSGLSGRSTDTQYF.

About this clone: A read error may produce the germline difference seen at one junction end. V gene TRBV6-5 combines with J gene TRBJ1-2; 7 nucleotides agree with TRBD1. CDR1 is MNHEY, CDR2 SVGAGI, per germline. This CDR3 spans 16 amino acids. CDR3 protein: CASSYSQGEVGYDYTF. CDR3 nucleotides: TGTGCCAGCAGTTACTCGCAGGGGGAAGTAGGTTATGACTACACCTTC.

This chain joins TRBV4-2 and TRBJ2-2; 8 bases are a match to TRBD2. This CDR3 spans 19 amino acids. The germline V gene has CDR1 LGHNA and CDR2 YNFKEQ. J gave up 1 base and V 0 bases, and 10 bases lay outside the gene matches. The CDR3 loop is CASSQDTGGDTLNTGELFF. The CDR3 nucleotides read TGTGCCAGCAGCCAAGACACGGGAGGGGACACCCTGAACACCGGGGAGCTGTTTTTT.

The gene calls are TRBV7-7 and TRBJ2-3; a weak D match, TRBD2 (6 bases). V lost 5 bases and J 3 bases, leaving 15 bases between the germline ends. Germline V gene sequence: CDR1 SSHAT, CDR2 FNYEAQ (reference sequence). This CDR3 contains 15 residues. The CDR3 DNA follows: TGTGCCAGCAGCCGAGGCTGGGACTGGACAGATACGCAGTATTTT. Translating it yields CASSRGWDWTDTQYF.

This chain links TRBV19 with TRBJ1-1; 7 bases line up with TRBD1. Trimming cost V 8 bases and J 1 base; bases outside gene matches: 7. Germline CDR1 is LNHDA and CDR2 is SQIVND (reference sequence). This CDR3 region has 14 residues. CDR3 in amino acids: CASLPRTGNTEAFF. CDR3 nucleotides: TGTGCCAGTCTCCCTAGGACAGGGAACACTGAAGCTTTCTTT.

The chain combines TRBV5-4 with TRBJ2-3; D unresolved. Trimming left V 0 bases short and J 0 bases short, with 5 bases between. The CDR3 extends over 14 amino acids. Germline-derived CDR1 and CDR2 are SGHNT and YYREEE (reference sequence). This CDR3 reads CASSLARSTDTQYF. CDR3 DNA: TGTGCCAGCAGCTTGGCGCGCAGCACAGATACGCAGTATTTT. Variable domain in full (rest from reference TRBV5-4 and TRBJ2-3): ETGVTQSPTHLIKTRGQQVTLRCSSQSGHNTVSWYQQALGQGPQFIFQYYREEENGRGNFPPRFSGLQFPNYSSELNVNALELDDSALYLCASSLARSTDTQYFGPGTRLTVL.

The V and J genes are TRBV15 and TRBJ2-4, with no clear D. Germline CDR1 reads LNHNV; CDR2 reads YYDKDF (reference sequence). This CDR3 contains 15 residues. The V end lost 0 bases, the J end lost 7 bases, and 13 bases lay between the germline ends. CDR3 bases: TGTGCCACCAGCAGAGAGGGCGCCGGTACGAACATTCAGTACTTC. Translated: CATSREGAGTNIQYF. The full variable domain, its missing parts supplied by reference TRBV15 and TRBJ2-4, is DAMVIQNPRYQVTQFGKPVTLSCSQTLNHNVMYWYQQKSSQAPKLLFHYYDKDFNNEADTPDNFQSRRPNTSFCFLDIRSPGLGDTAMYLCATSREGAGTNIQYFGAGTRLSVL.

The chain joins TRBV6-6 to TRBJ1-6, with 11 positions matching TRBD1. J was trimmed by 7 bases and V by 2 bases; bases with no gene match: 4. This CDR3 comprises 16 residues. CDR1 is MNHNY, CDR2 SVGAGI, per germline (reference sequence). CDR3 in DNA: TGTGCCAGCAGTTACGGGACAGGGGGTGGCAATTCACCCCTCCACTTT. Translating it yields CASSYGTGGGNSPLHF.

This chain links TRBV9 with TRBJ1-3, with D unclear. The CDR3 extends over 14 amino acids. Trimming took 4 bases from V and 0 from J, leaving 8 bases between them. From germline, CDR1 is SGDLS and CDR2 YYNGEE. Written as DNA, the CDR3 is TGTGCCAGCAGCCCCCAGAACTCTGGAAACACCATATATTTT. As protein: CASSPQNSGNTIYF. Drawing the rest from reference TRBV9 and TRBJ1-3, the complete variable domain is DSGVTQTPKHLITATGQRVTLRCSPRSGDLSVYWYQQSLDQGLQFLIQYYNGEERAKGNILERFSAQQFPDLHSELNLSSLELGDSALYFCASSPQNSGNTIYFGEGSWLTVV.

The gene calls are TRBV12-5 and TRBJ2-5, with a weak D call TRBD1 (5 bases). Trimming removed 4 bases at V and 5 bases at J, with 11 bases between. The CDR3 runs 13 residues. The germline CDR1 and CDR2 sequences are LGHNT and FRNRAP. CDR3 protein: CASGSSGRETQYF. The CDR3 DNA is TGTGCTAGTGGTTCATCAGGGCGGGAGACCCAGTACTTC.

V usage is TRBV5-1 and J usage is TRBJ1-1, with D maybe TRBD1 (5 bases). The CDR3 extends over 13 amino acids. CDR1 is SGHRS, CDR2 YFSETQ, per germline. The V end was cut by 2 bases, the J end by 4 bases, with 9 bases between. CDR3 protein: CASSLSGFTEAFF. CDR3 DNA sequence: TGCGCCAGCAGCTTATCAGGGTTCACTGAAGCTTTCTTT.

The rearrangement joins TRBV5-8 to TRBJ1-4; D is undetermined. The CDR3 runs to 16 residues. Germline assignment: CDR1 SGHTS and CDR2 YDEGEE. Trimming removed 3 bases from V and 7 bases from J, with 19 bases in between. The CDR3 DNA reads TGTGCCAGCAGCTCCCGCACTAGCCCACCTTCTGAAAAACTGTTTTTT. It encodes CASSSRTSPPSEKLFF.

A few counts support this clone. The CDR3 sequence is CASSFGLGEDFFTDTQYF. CDR3 in DNA: TGTGCCAGCAGTTTCGGTCTGGGGGAGGACTTCTTCACAGATACGCAGTATTTT. The chain is built from TRBV28 and TRBJ2-3; possible D gene TRBD2, 6 bases. V gave up 3 bases and J gave up 2 bases, with 21 bases separating them. CDR3 length equals 18 residues. Germline V CDR1 and CDR2: MDHEN, SYDVKM.

The chain is built from TRBV13 and TRBJ2-7; 12 nucleotides line up with TRBD1. The germline V gene encodes CDR1 PRHDT and CDR2 FYEKMQ (reference sequence). CDR3 size: 14 residues. Trimming took 3 bases from V and 5 from J; bases not matched to a gene: 2. The CDR3 bases are TGTGCCAGCAGCTTGGGACAGGGGGCCCACGAGCAGTACTTC. Translated: CASSLGQGAHEQYF.

The rearrangement uses TRBV7-6 and TRBJ2-5, with 8 bases aligning to TRBD1. CDR3 length: 13 amino acids. Trimming at V came to 1 base and at J to 6 bases, leaving 1 base not matched to a gene. Germline-derived CDR1 and CDR2 are SGHVS and FNYEAQ. For the CDR3, the DNA is TGTGCCAGCAGCTTAGACAGGGGGAAGACCCAGTACTTC. Translated, it gives CASSLDRGKTQYF.

The chain joins TRBV4-1 to TRBJ1-2, with 7 bases identical to TRBD1. Trimming at V came to 0 bases and at J to 5 bases, leaving 6 bases not matched to a gene. The germline CDR1 and CDR2 sequences are MGHRA and YSYEKL. This CDR3 contains 15 residues. CDR3 in DNA: TGCGCCAGCAGCCAAGATCCGACAGGGCTGTATGGCTACACCTTC. The encoded protein is CASSQDPTGLYGYTF.

The chain is built from TRBV10-1 and TRBJ2-2, with 10 bases identical to TRBD2. The CDR3 sequence is 15 residues long. The germline V gene has CDR1 WNHNN and CDR2 SYGVQD (reference sequence). V lost 3 bases, J lost 10 bases, and 8 bases stayed unmatched. The CDR3 protein is CASSDGASGSEELFF. CDR3 nucleotides: TGCGCCAGCAGTGATGGGGCTAGCGGGAGCGAGGAGCTGTTTTTT.

J is TRBJ1-1 and V is TRBV19; TRBD1 matches 10 bases. The V and J ends lost 1 base and 1 base, in that order; junction bases with no gene match: 12. Germline CDR1 is LNHDA and CDR2 is SQIVND (reference sequence). CDR3 length: 19 amino acids. The DNA for the CDR3 is TGTGCCAGTAGTATAGGTTTGACAGGGGGCACCCGAAGGAACACTGAAGCTTTCTTT. As protein: CASSIGLTGGTRRNTEAFF.

The V and J genes are TRBV30 and TRBJ2-1; D may be TRBD2 (6 bases). CDR1 and CDR2 from the germline V gene are GTSNPN and SVGIG (reference sequence). This CDR3 is built from 16 residues. Trimming pared 3 bases from V and 8 bases from J, leaving 23 bases between. CDR3 region: CAWSHWASATKDEQFF. The CDR3 bases are TGTGCCTGGAGCCATTGGGCTAGCGCCACAAAGGATGAGCAGTTCTTC. Looking up the rest from reference TRBV30 and TRBJ2-1 gives the full variable domain: SQTIHQWPATLVQPVGSPLSLECTVEGTSNPNLYWYRQAAGRGLQLLFYSVGIGQISSEVPQNLSASRPQDRQFILSSKKLLLSDSGFYLCAWSHWASATKDEQFFGPGTRLTVL.

V is TRBV5-4 and J is TRBJ2-2, with D unresolved. V lost 4 bases and J lost 3, with 4 bases in between. The length of the CDR3 is 12 residues. The V gene's germline CDR1 is SGHNT and CDR2 YYREEE (reference sequence). The CDR3 DNA reads TGTGCCAGCAGCCCTGACACCGGGGAGCTGTTTTTT. This translates into CASSPDTGELFF.

The chain employs TRBV6-5 and TRBJ2-2, with TRBD2 identical over 9 bases. CDR1 and CDR2 from the germline V gene are MNHEY and SVGAGI. This CDR3 contains 15 residues. With V trimmed by 2 bases and J by 8 bases, 6 bases remained unmatched. CDR3 coding DNA: TGTGCCAGCAGTTACGGGCTAGCGGGGTCTGGGGAGCTGTTTTTT. It yields the protein CASSYGLAGSGELFF.

For the CDR3, the DNA is TGTGCCAGCAGCCACATAGAGCGTTCCCAAGAGACCCAGTACTTC. Translation: CASSHIERSQETQYF. The chain joins TRBV4-2 to TRBJ2-5; D gene ambiguous. This CDR3 region has 15 residues. Trimming shortened V by 3 bases and J by 1 base, and 12 bases separated the two germline ends. In germline, CDR1 is LGHNA, CDR2 YNFKEQ.

CDR3: CASSLGHSGANVLTF. The CDR3 coding sequence is TGTGCCAGTAGCCTTGGGCACTCTGGGGCCAACGTCCTGACTTTC. The chain couples TRBV19 to TRBJ2-6; D unclear. Germline CDR1 and CDR2: LNHDA and SQIVND (reference sequence). The V gene lost 6 bases and the J gene lost 0 bases, with 9 bases spanning the gap. CDR3 length equals 15 residues.

This clone was counted a single time. The chain recombines TRBV7-9 with TRBJ2-7, with D perhaps TRBD2 (6 bases). The CDR3 runs 12 residues. Germline-derived CDR1 and CDR2 are SEHNR and FQNEAQ (reference sequence). V lost 5 bases to trimming and J lost 3 bases, with 8 bases between them. CDR3 coding DNA: TGTGCCAGCAGCCGGGAGCTCTACGAGCAGTACTTC. Protein sequence: CASSRELYEQYF.